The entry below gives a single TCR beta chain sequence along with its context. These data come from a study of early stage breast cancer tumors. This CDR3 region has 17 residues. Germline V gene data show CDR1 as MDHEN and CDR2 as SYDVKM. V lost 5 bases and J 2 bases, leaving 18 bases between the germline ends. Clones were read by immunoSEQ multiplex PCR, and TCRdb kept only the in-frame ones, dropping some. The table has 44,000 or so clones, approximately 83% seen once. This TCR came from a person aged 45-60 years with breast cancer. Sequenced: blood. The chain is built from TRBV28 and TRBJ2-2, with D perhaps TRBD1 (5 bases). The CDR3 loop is CASSLIGAGLNTGELFF. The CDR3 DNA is TGTGCCAGCAGTCTCATCGGAGCAGGGCTTAACACCGGGGAGCTGTTTTTT.